Below, one T cell receptor (beta chain) is given with its context. With 2 bases removed from V and 2 bases from J, the gap between germline ends came to 10 bases. CDR1 is GTSNPN, CDR2 SVGIG, per germline (reference sequence). The CDR3 runs to 13 residues. This sample stems from a study of blood T cell repertoires in COVID-19. Across the study: Donors in the United States, Italy and Spain gave samples during acute or convalescent COVID-19. PBMCs, B-cell-depleted T cells, or T cells provided the cDNA or gDNA that made up the material.

Repertoires were generated with immunoSEQ multiplex PCR, while TCRdb's copy carries only in-frame clones and drops some. The table records about 370,000 clones, 85% to 90% of them present only once. Sample: PBMCs or T cells enriched from blood (not recorded which). This sequence joins TRBV30 and TRBJ2-7; D unclear. This receptor was identified in a woman in her 30s who had recovered from COVID-19. CDR3 sequence reads: CAWSTVLTYEQYF. The CDR3 region has the DNA TGTGCCTGGAGTACCGTACTCACCTACGAGCAGTACTTC.